This record covers a single TCR beta chain. Its antigen is unknown. TCRdb used MiXCR to reprocess the 5' RACE reads, holding one entry per CDR3 protein. The sample consists of fewer than 85,000 distinct CDR3 sequences, roughly 7.7% of them appearing once. The sample belongs to a study of T cells after yellow fever vaccination. Study findings and constraints: Repertoires obtained by FACS sorting could include abundant clonotypes that entered as contaminants from the bulk population.

This CDR3 is built from 16 residues. Trimming took 3 bases from V and 2 from J; bases not matched to a gene: 10. CDR1 and CDR2 (germline): MNHNS, SASEGT. Sample: CD8+ T cells sorted from PBMCs, taken on the day of the yellow fever booster vaccination. The V and J genes are TRBV6-1 and TRBJ2-7; TRBD2 agrees at 7 bases. The receptor's source is a man aged 30-40 years who received the YFV17D yellow fever vaccine. CDR3 DNA: TGTGCCAGCAGTGATCAAGGCGGAGCGGGACCCTACGAGCAGTACTTC. Amino acid sequence: CASSDQGGAGPYEQYF.